This TCR beta chain stems from a study of identical twins. This clonotype was counted only a few times. Template switching added a universal primer site, and cDNA bore unique molecular identifiers. TCRdb processed the 5' RACE reads anew with MiXCR; each CDR3 protein has one entry. The sample has over 500,000 distinct CDR3 sequences; approximately 22% are singletons. Germline trimming cut 5 bases from V and 7 bases from J; bases unmatched to any gene: 9. Per germline, CDR1 MNHEY and CDR2 SMNVEV (reference sequence). CDR3 size: 15 residues. The sample also formed part of further work on T cells expressing NK-cell markers. That study adds: The TCR beta repertoires were obtained from sorted CD3+CD56+NKG2C+, CD3+CD56+NKG2C- and CD3+CD56-NKG2C+ T cells. Top CD8+ clonotypes included the dominant CD3+CD56+NKG2C+ clonotypes in six donors. A few donors' CD3+CD56-NKG2C+ cells were dominated by the same clonotypes.

The source of this sequence is a woman in her late teens or twenties in good health. This rearrangement joins TRBV27 to TRBJ2-1, with TRBD1 matching 9 bases. The specimen sequenced was CD4+ T cells sorted from blood. The CDR3 bases are TGTGCCAGCAGTACCCTACAGGGGGCGGGGAATGAGCAGTTCTTC. Translating it yields CASSTLQGAGNEQFF.